These 5 T cell receptor beta chains came from one sample sequenced in a study of blood T cell repertoires in COVID-19 (dated by TCRdb to the early 2020s). Library method: the immunoSEQ multiplex PCR assay. The immuneACCESS repertoire file appears here via TCRdb, limited to in-frame rearrangements. These files lack a portion of the clones; in checked studies, under half of the deficit traces to unresolved V genes, and the cause of the others is not known. The sample has 200,000 to 250,000 clones on record, 82% of them singletons. The ten largest clones capture 3% to 4% of the sample. The source material was PBMCs or T cells enriched from blood (not recorded which). The receptors were sampled from a woman aged 55-70 years who had recovered from COVID-19.

As DNA, the CDR3 is TGTGCCAGCAGCTTAGCGGGAGGGCCCCGCGAGCAGTACTTC. Its translation is CASSLAGGPREQYF. The rearrangement uses TRBV7-9 and TRBJ2-7, with 7 bases fitting TRBD2. CDR3 size: 14 residues. Germline V lookup: CDR1 SEHNR, CDR2 FQNEAQ (reference sequence). Trimming cost V 0 bases and J 6 bases; bases outside gene matches: 5. The whole variable domain, remainder taken from reference TRBV7-9 and TRBJ2-7, is DTGVSQNPRHKITKRGQNVTFRCDPISEHNRLYWYRQTLGQGPEFLTYFQNEAQLEKSRLLSDRFSAERPKGSFSTLEIQRTEQGDSAMYLCASSLAGGPREQYFGPGTRLTVT.

V and J are TRBV7-9 and TRBJ2-7, with D possibly being TRBD1 (6 bases). V was clipped by 2 bases and J by 2 bases, with 10 bases between them. The length of the CDR3 is 14 residues. CDR1 and CDR2 from the germline V gene are SEHNR and FQNEAQ (reference sequence). The CDR3 coding sequence is TGTGCCAGCAGCTTATTGGGGGCGGCCTACGAGCAGTACTTC. The encoded protein is CASSLLGAAYEQYF.

A note on this clone: The same CDR3 arises from other DNA sequences in this sample as well. The chain combines TRBV7-8 with TRBJ1-1; D gene uncertain. Germline lookup yields CDR1 SGHVS and CDR2 FQNEAQ. V was trimmed by 1 base and J by 1 base, leaving 4 bases between them. This CDR3 region has 13 residues. The CDR3 here is CASSLGQNTEAFF. The DNA of the CDR3 is TGTGCCAGCAGCTTAGGACAGAACACTGAAGCTTTCTTT.

The genes are TRBV5-6 and TRBJ1-2; 7 bases align to TRBD1. CDR1 SGHDT and CDR2 YYEEEE come from the germline V gene. The trim removed 3 bases at V and 7 bases at J, leaving 0 bases unmatched. The CDR3 spans 11 residues. The CDR3 bases are TGTGCCAGCAGCTACAGGGGTGGCTACACCTTC. Amino acid sequence: CASSYRGGYTF.

This chain uses TRBV2 with TRBJ2-1, with D perhaps TRBD2 (5 bases). Trimming cost V 4 bases and J 8 bases, with 12 bases left between them. Germline V gene data show CDR1 as SNHLY and CDR2 as FYNNEI. The CDR3 is made up of 13 amino acids. This chain's CDR3 is CASSVLVLDEQFF. CDR3 DNA: TGTGCCAGCAGTGTACTAGTATTGGATGAGCAGTTCTTC.